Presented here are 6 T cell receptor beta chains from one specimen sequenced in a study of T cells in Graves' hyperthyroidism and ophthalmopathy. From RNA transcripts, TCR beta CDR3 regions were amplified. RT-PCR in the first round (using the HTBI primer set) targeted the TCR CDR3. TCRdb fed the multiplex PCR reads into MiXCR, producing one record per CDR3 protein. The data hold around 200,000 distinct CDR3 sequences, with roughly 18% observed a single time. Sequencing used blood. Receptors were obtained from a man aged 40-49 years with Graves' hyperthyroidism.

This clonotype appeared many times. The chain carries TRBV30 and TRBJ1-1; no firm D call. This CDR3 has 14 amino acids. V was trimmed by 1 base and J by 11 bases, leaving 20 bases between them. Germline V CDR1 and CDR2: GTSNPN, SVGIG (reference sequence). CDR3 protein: CAWSGALRAVGAFF. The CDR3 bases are TGTGCCTGGAGTGGGGCACTTCGCGCAGTTGGGGCTTTCTTT.

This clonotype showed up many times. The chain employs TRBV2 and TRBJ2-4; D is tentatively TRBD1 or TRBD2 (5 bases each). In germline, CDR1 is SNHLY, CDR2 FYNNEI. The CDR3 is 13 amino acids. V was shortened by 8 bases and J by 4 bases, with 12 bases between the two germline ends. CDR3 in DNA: TGTGCCAGCGGGGACGGGTCAAAAAACATTCAGTACTTC. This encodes CASGDGSKNIQYF. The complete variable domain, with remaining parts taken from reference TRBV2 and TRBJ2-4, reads EPEVTQTPSHQVTQMGQEVILRCVPISNHLYFYWYRQILGQKVEFLVSFYNNEISEKSEIFDDQFSVERPDGSNFTLKIRSTKLEDSAMYFCASGDGSKNIQYFGAGTRLSVL.

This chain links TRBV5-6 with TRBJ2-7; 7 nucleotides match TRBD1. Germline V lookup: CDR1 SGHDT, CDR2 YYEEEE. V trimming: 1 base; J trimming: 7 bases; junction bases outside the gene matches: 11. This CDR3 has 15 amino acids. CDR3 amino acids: CASSLSSGGFWEQYF. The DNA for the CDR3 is TGTGCCAGCAGCTTGTCCTCAGGGGGATTTTGGGAGCAGTACTTC.

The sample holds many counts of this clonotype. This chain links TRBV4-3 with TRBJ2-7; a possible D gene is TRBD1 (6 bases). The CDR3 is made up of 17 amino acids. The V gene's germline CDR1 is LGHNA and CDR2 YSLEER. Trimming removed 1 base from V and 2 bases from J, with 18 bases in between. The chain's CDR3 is CASSQAMTGGGPYEQYF. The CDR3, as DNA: TGCGCCAGCAGCCAAGCGATGACAGGCGGAGGCCCCTACGAGCAGTACTTC.

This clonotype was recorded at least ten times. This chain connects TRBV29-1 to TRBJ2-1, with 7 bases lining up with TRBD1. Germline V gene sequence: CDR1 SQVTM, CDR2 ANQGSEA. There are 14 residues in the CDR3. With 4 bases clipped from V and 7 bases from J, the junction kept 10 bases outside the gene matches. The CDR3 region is CSVVGRGRLNEQFF. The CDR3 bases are TGCAGCGTTGTAGGCAGGGGGAGACTAAATGAGCAGTTCTTC.

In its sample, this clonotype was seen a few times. The CDR3 bases are TGTGCCAGCAGCTTGGGGCATGGTGGAAACACCATATATTTT. This gives the protein CASSLGHGGNTIYF. The chain has TRBV5-4 and TRBJ1-3, with D hard to call. The CDR3 loop spans 14 amino acids. Germline CDR1 is SGHNT and CDR2 is YYREEE (reference sequence). V was shortened by 0 bases and J by 3 bases, with 7 bases between the two germline ends.